Each of the 27 T cell receptor beta chains below was sequenced from the same sample in a study of a mutant IDH1 vaccine in newly diagnosed glioma. Time point: week 23, last vaccination. What each vaccine dose contained was 300 ug of mutant IDH1 20-mer peptide, accompanied by topical imiquimod. The antigens for these receptors are not known. Data came from immunoSEQ multiplex PCR; TCRdb stores just in-frame clones and leaves some out. Among about 40,000 clones listed, 65% to 80% were seen once. The source was PBMCs, collected from a glioma patient whose treatment included an IDH1 peptide vaccine. The receptors here all came from a man aged 45-65 years with glioma.

The CDR3 loop is CATSRATGLNHEQYF. The CDR3, as DNA: TGTGCCACCAGCAGAGCAACAGGTCTGAACCACGAGCAGTACTTC. This chain uses TRBV15 with TRBJ2-7; TRBD1 is a possible D gene (5 bases). Germline V gene lookup returns CDR1 LNHNV and CDR2 YYDKDF (reference sequence). CDR3 length equals 15 residues. The V gene lost 1 base and the J gene lost 5 bases, with 15 bases spanning the gap.

The rearrangement joins TRBV5-1 to TRBJ1-1; 9 bases fit TRBD1. V was pared by 3 bases and J by 0 bases, with 3 bases of the junction left unmatched. The CDR3 extends over 15 amino acids. The V gene's germline CDR1 is SGHRS and CDR2 YFSETQ. The CDR3: CASSWGQGVNTEAFF. Here the CDR3 DNA reads TGCGCCAGCAGCTGGGGACAGGGAGTGAACACTGAAGCTTTCTTT.

The chain combines TRBV6-5 with TRBJ2-1, with D possibly being TRBD2 (5 bases). Per the germline V gene, CDR1 is MNHEY and CDR2 is SVGAGI. The CDR3 is 13 amino acids. Between the trimmed V and J ends, which lost 8 bases and 4 bases, there was a span of 12 bases. DNA of the CDR3: TGTGCCAGCTCGGGGTTATCATACAATGAGCAGTTCTTC. Translated, it gives CASSGLSYNEQFF.

This chain uses TRBV9 with TRBJ2-3, with TRBD1 as a possible D gene (6 bases). Per the germline V gene, CDR1 is SGDLS and CDR2 is YYNGEE. The CDR3 is 15 residues long. V lost 4 bases and J 2 bases, leaving 14 bases between the germline ends. CDR3 DNA sequence: TGTGCCAGCAGCATACGACAGGCCAACACAGATACGCAGTATTTT. It specifies CASSIRQANTDTQYF.

The chain links TRBV14 to TRBJ2-2, with D possibly being TRBD2 (5 bases). The CDR3 totals 15 residues. Germline V gene lookup returns CDR1 SGHDN and CDR2 FVKESK. The V end lost 1 base, the J end lost 5 bases, and 11 bases lay between the germline ends. Here the CDR3 DNA reads TGTGCCAGCAGCCAAGGGGGAGTAAGGACCGGGGAGCTGTTTTTT. Its translation: CASSQGGVRTGELFF.

The J gene is TRBJ1-1, the V gene TRBV5-8, with a possible D match to TRBD1 (5 bases). The CDR3 contains 13 residues. Germline CDR1 is SGHTS and CDR2 is YDEGEE. V lost 4 bases to trimming and J lost 0 bases, with 7 bases between them. CDR3 amino acids: CASSRGLNTEAFF. As DNA, the CDR3 is TGTGCCAGCAGCCGGGGCCTGAACACTGAAGCTTTCTTT.

This chain connects TRBV5-1 to TRBJ1-6; no firm D call. Germline lookup yields CDR1 SGHRS and CDR2 YFSETQ. Trimming shortened V by 3 bases and J by 5 bases, and 12 bases separated the two germline ends. The length of the CDR3 is 15 residues. CDR3 in amino acids: CASSSESVNNSPLHF. CDR3 sequence (DNA): TGCGCCAGCAGCTCAGAATCTGTAAATAATTCACCCCTCCACTTT.

The CDR3 DNA sequence: TGTGCCAGCAGCCCGACAGGGAAGACTGAAGCTTTCTTT. Its translation: CASSPTGKTEAFF. The chain recombines TRBV5-4 with TRBJ1-1; 7 bases line up with TRBD1. CDR1 SGHNT and CDR2 YYREEE come from the germline V gene (reference sequence). J gave up 5 bases and V 4 bases, and 5 bases lay outside the gene matches. The length of the CDR3 is 13 residues.

This clone showed up just once. V is TRBV7-3 and J is TRBJ1-1, with 10 bases lining up with TRBD1. The germline V gene encodes CDR1 SGHTA and CDR2 FQGTGA. Trimming took 4 bases from V and 5 from J; bases not matched to a gene: 13. The CDR3 extends over 17 amino acids. For the CDR3, the DNA is TGTGCCAGCAGCTCCTACGGGACAGGGGTTGAGGGGACTGAAGCTTTCTTT. This sequence encodes CASSSYGTGVEGTEAFF.

The J gene is TRBJ2-5, the V gene TRBV2; tentatively, D is TRBD2 (5 bases). The J call may be in error: the DNA end matches TRBJ2-7 better. The CDR3 is 14 amino acids. Germline CDR1 SNHLY, CDR2 FYNNEI. CDR3: CASSEGTGSYEQYF. The DNA of the CDR3 is TGTGCCAGCAGTGAAGGGACGGGGAGCTACGAGCAGTACTTC.

The chain recombines TRBV2 with TRBJ2-7, with D possibly matching TRBD1 (7 bases). CDR1 and CDR2 (germline): SNHLY, FYNNEI. Trimming stripped 6 bases from V and 0 bases from J, with 18 bases between. The CDR3 is 16 amino acids. CDR3 protein: CASSLRRGQRSYEQYF. In nucleotides, the CDR3 is TGTGCCAGCAGCCTAAGGAGGGGACAGCGCTCCTACGAGCAGTACTTC.

This sequence joins TRBV7-8 and TRBJ1-1; D not resolved. In germline, CDR1 is SGHVS, CDR2 FQNEAQ. CDR3 length: 14 residues. Trimming shortened V by 0 bases and J by 9 bases, and 14 bases separated the two germline ends. CDR3 protein: CASSLADPGKKAFF. The CDR3 DNA is TGTGCCAGCAGCTTAGCCGACCCGGGGAAAAAAGCTTTCTTT.

The rearrangement joins TRBV9 to TRBJ1-5; D gene uncertain. Germline V CDR1 and CDR2: SGDLS, YYNGEE. The CDR3 is 14 amino acids. Trimming removed 0 bases from V and 3 bases from J, with 7 bases in between. The chain's CDR3 is CASSVGSANQPQHF. The CDR3 DNA reads TGTGCCAGCAGCGTAGGATCCGCCAATCAGCCCCAGCATTTT.

CDR3: CASSAQGVNEKLFF. For the CDR3, the DNA is TGTGCCAGCAGCGCCCAGGGAGTTAACGAAAAACTGTTTTTT. J is TRBJ1-4 and V is TRBV7-9, with D perhaps TRBD1 (5 bases). Germline lookup yields CDR1 SEHNR and CDR2 FQNEAQ (reference sequence). V lost 5 bases and J lost 8, with 15 bases in between. CDR3 length equals 14 residues. Supplemented by reference TRBV7-9 and TRBJ1-4, the full variable domain reads DTGVSQNPRHKITKRGQNVTFRCDPISEHNRLYWYRQTLGQGPEFLTYFQNEAQLEKSRLLSDRFSAERPKGSFSTLEIQRTEQGDSAMYLCASSAQGVNEKLFFGSGTQLSVL.

This rearrangement joins TRBV2 to TRBJ1-5; D gene uncertain. The CDR3 is 14 amino acids. CDR1 is SNHLY and CDR2 is FYNNEI in the germline V gene. V was trimmed by 7 bases and J by 3 bases, leaving 13 bases between them. For the CDR3, the DNA is TGTGCCAGCAAAGCGCAGGTGGTCAATCAGCCCCAGCATTTT. Residues: CASKAQVVNQPQHF.

The chain joins TRBV4-3 to TRBJ1-1, with D unresolved. There are 15 residues in the CDR3. V lost 1 base to trimming and J lost 1 base, with 10 bases between them. The germline CDR1 and CDR2 sequences are LGHNA and YSLEER. Here the CDR3 DNA reads TGCGCCAGCAGCCAAGCGGGGTCATCGAACACTGAAGCTTTCTTT. This codes for CASSQAGSSNTEAFF.

This rearrangement joins TRBV11-2 to TRBJ2-5, with D maybe TRBD1 (5 bases). The CDR3 runs to 16 residues. Trimming removed 5 bases from V and 4 bases from J, with 20 bases in between. Looked up from germline, CDR1 is SGHAT and CDR2 is FQNNGV. CDR3 nucleotides: TGTGCCAGCAGCCCGTCAGGGTCCGCCCGATCAGAGACCCAGTACTTC. Translation: CASSPSGSARSETQYF.

V gene TRBV6-6 combines with J gene TRBJ2-3; D is uncertain. This CDR3 region has 13 residues. Between the trimmed V and J ends, which lost 2 bases and 3 bases, there was a span of 6 bases. CDR1 MNHNY and CDR2 SVGAGI come from the germline V gene (reference sequence). CDR3: CASSYGRTDTQYF. The CDR3 DNA reads as TGTGCCAGCAGTTACGGAAGGACAGATACGCAGTATTTT.

The chain is built from TRBV11-1 and TRBJ1-1, with TRBD1 as a possible D gene (5 bases). V was shortened by 3 bases and J by 5 bases, with 10 bases between the two germline ends. This CDR3 has 13 amino acids. The germline V gene encodes CDR1 SGHAT and CDR2 FQDESV (reference sequence). The CDR3: CASSFGEGTEAFF. The CDR3 DNA sequence: TGTGCCAGCAGCTTCGGAGAGGGGACTGAAGCTTTCTTT.

The chain uses TRBV7-2 and TRBJ2-7; D uncertain. The CDR3 spans 11 residues. V was trimmed by 5 bases and J by 5 bases, leaving 7 bases between them. CDR1 and CDR2 (germline): SGHTA, FQGNSA. CDR3 nucleotide sequence: TGTGCCAGCAGCCCAACTAACGAGCAGTACTTC. It translates to CASSPTNEQYF.

The V gene is TRBV30, the J gene TRBJ2-6, with D hard to call. This CDR3 region has 18 residues. V was cut by 0 bases and J by 0 bases, with 15 bases left in between. CDR1 GTSNPN and CDR2 SVGIG come from the germline V gene (reference sequence). The CDR3 DNA sequence: TGTGCCTGGAGTGTATCGAGTGTACTTTTCTCTGGGGCCAACGTCCTGACTTTC. This sequence encodes CAWSVSSVLFSGANVLTF.

This chain uses TRBV30 with TRBJ2-2; D gene uncertain. The CDR3 sequence is 12 residues long. The germline gives CDR1 GTSNPN, CDR2 SVGIG (reference sequence). Trimming shortened V by 1 base and J by 7 bases, and 7 bases separated the two germline ends. The CDR3: CAWSAQVGELFF. DNA for the CDR3: TGTGCCTGGAGTGCACAAGTCGGGGAGCTGTTTTTT.

This clone was detected only once. This CDR3 is CASSQDFNSFSGNTIYF. CDR3 DNA sequence: TGCGCCAGCAGCCAAGATTTTAACAGCTTCTCTGGAAACACCATATATTTT. The chain has TRBV4-3 and TRBJ1-3; D gene ambiguous. Germline V gives CDR1 LGHNA, CDR2 YSLEER. The CDR3 length is 17 residues. V was trimmed by 0 bases and J by 0 bases, leaving 12 bases between them.

Only a few counts were recorded for this clone. The chain carries TRBV9 and TRBJ1-5; tentative D call: TRBD1 (6 bases). CDR1 and CDR2 from the germline V gene are SGDLS and YYNGEE. Between the trimmed V and J ends, which lost 3 bases and 3 bases, there was a span of 13 bases. This CDR3 is built from 15 residues. CDR3 nucleotides: TGTGCCAGCAGCGCCTCGGACAGCTCCAATCAGCCCCAGCATTTT. Residues: CASSASDSSNQPQHF. Drawing the rest from reference TRBV9 and TRBJ1-5, the complete variable domain is DSGVTQTPKHLITATGQRVTLRCSPRSGDLSVYWYQQSLDQGLQFLIQYYNGEERAKGNILERFSAQQFPDLHSELNLSSLELGDSALYFCASSASDSSNQPQHFGDGTRLSIL.

The chain carries TRBV4-1 and TRBJ1-1; the D gene is possibly TRBD1 (5 bases). From germline, CDR1 is MGHRA and CDR2 YSYEKL. Trimming pared 4 bases from V and 5 bases from J, leaving 17 bases between. This CDR3 region has 15 residues. CDR3 loop: CASSPGTPLRTEAFF. For the CDR3, the DNA is TGCGCCAGCAGCCCCGGGACCCCACTTCGGACTGAAGCTTTCTTT.

This clone was seen more than once but under ten times. This chain joins TRBV19 and TRBJ1-6; D uncertain. This CDR3 region has 13 residues. The V end was cut by 7 bases, the J end by 6 bases, with 10 bases between. CDR1 is LNHDA, CDR2 SQIVND, per germline (reference sequence). The CDR3 DNA reads TGTGCCAGTACATTAGGGTTTAATTCACCCCTCCACTTT. Amino acid sequence: CASTLGFNSPLHF.

The gene calls are TRBV13 and TRBJ1-4, with 12 positions matching TRBD1. Trimming took 5 bases from V and 10 from J; bases not matched to a gene: 11. The CDR3 has 16 amino acids. Germline V gene lookup returns CDR1 PRHDT and CDR2 FYEKMQ (reference sequence). CDR3 in DNA: TGTGCCAGCAGCCCCGGGCGGGGGACAGGGGGCGGAAAACTGTTTTTT. Translating it yields CASSPGRGTGGGKLFF.